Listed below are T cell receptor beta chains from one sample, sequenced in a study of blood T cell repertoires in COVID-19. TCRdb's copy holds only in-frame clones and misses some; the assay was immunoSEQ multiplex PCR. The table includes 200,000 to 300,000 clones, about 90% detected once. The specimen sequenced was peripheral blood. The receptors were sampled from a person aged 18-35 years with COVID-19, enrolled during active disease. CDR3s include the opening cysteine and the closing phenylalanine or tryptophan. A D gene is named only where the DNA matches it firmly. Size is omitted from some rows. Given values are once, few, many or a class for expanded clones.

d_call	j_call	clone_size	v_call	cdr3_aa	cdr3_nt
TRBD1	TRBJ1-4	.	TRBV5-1	CASSLEGAEKLFF	TGCGCCAGCAGCTTGGAGGGGGCTGAAAAACTGTTTTTT
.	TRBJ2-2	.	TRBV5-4	CASSLEPGGRTGELFF	TGTGCCAGCAGCTTGGAACCCGGGGGGCGCACCGGGGAGCTGTTTTTT
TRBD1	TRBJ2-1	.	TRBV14	CASSQAGQGAYNEQFF	TGTGCCAGCAGCCAAGCCGGACAGGGGGCTTACAATGAGCAGTTCTTC
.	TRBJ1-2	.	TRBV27	CASSSDSDYGYTF	TGTGCCAGCAGTTCGGACAGCGACTATGGCTACACCTTC
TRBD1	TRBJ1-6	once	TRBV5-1	CASSLAGQGATSPLHF	TGCGCCAGCAGCTTGGCCGGACAGGGGGCTACTTCACCCCTCCACTTT
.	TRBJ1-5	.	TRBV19	CASTPGPGDQPQHF	TGTGCCAGTACCCCCGGCCCGGGGGATCAGCCCCAGCATTTT
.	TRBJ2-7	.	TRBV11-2	CASSPGHSYEQYF	TGTGCCAGCAGCCCGGGACACTCCTACGAGCAGTACTTC
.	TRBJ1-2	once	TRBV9	CASSVAVGASYGYTF	TGTGCCAGCAGCGTAGCTGTGGGGGCGAGCTATGGCTACACCTTC
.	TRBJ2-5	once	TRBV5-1	CASSLAQGGAQETQYF	TGCGCCAGCAGCTTGGCACAGGGCGGTGCGCAAGAGACCCAGTACTTC
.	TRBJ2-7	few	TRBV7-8	CASSPGAASYEQYF	TGTGCCAGCAGCCCGGGAGCAGCCTCCTACGAGCAGTACTTC
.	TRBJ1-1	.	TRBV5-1	CASSFAGVRDEAFF	TGCGCCAGCAGTTTCGCAGGGGTCCGGGATGAAGCTTTCTTT
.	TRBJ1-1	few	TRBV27	CASSFGPSEGIGLATEAFF	TGTGCCAGCAGTTTTGGCCCTTCGGAGGGGATAGGATTGGCCACTGAAGCTTTCTTT
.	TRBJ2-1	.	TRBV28	CASTPGSGGEFHEQFF	TGTGCCAGCACCCCTGGGTCAGGAGGGGAATTTCATGAGCAGTTCTTC
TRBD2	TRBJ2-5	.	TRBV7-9	CASSPSGGTETQYF	TGTGCCAGCAGCCCCTCGGGAGGGACCGAGACCCAGTACTTC
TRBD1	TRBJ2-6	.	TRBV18	CASSPGQGSSGANVLTF	TGTGCCAGCTCACCCGGACAGGGCAGCTCTGGGGCCAACGTCCTGACTTTC
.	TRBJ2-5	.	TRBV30	CAWSVLTLGARETQYF	TGTGCCTGGAGTGTACTGACATTAGGGGCGAGAGAGACCCAGTACTTC
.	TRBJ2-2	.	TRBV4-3	CASSQVTGNTGELFF	TGCGCCAGCAGCCAAGTGACAGGGAACACCGGGGAGCTGTTTTTT
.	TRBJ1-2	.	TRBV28	CASSLIGQLNGYTF	TGTGCCAGCAGTTTAATTGGACAGTTGAATGGCTACACCTTC
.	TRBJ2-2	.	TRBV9	CASSAPERARTGELFF	TGTGCCAGCAGCGCCCCCGAGAGGGCCCGCACCGGGGAGCTGTTTTTT
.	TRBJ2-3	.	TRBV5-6	CASSQTSWVDTQYF	TGTGCCAGCAGCCAGACTAGTTGGGTAGATACGCAGTATTTT
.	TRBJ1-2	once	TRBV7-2	CASSLLADHTF	TGTGCCAGCAGCTTATTAGCCGACCACACCTTC
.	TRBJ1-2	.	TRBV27	CASSPNKAREYGYTF	TGTGCCAGCAGTCCCAACAAGGCTAGAGAATATGGCTACACCTTC
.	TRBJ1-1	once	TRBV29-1	CSVDLRGSNTEAFF	TGCAGCGTCGACCTCAGGGGCTCGAACACTGAAGCTTTCTTT
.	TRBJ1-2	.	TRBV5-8	CASSSGHFNYGYTF	TGTGCCAGCAGCTCGGGACACTTTAACTATGGCTACACCTTC
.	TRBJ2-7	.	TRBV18	CASSPLPAGAYEQYF	TGTGCCAGCTCACCTTTACCGGCAGGGGCCTACGAGCAGTACTTC
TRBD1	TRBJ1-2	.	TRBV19	CASSVDRVYGYTF	TGTGCCAGTAGTGTGGACAGGGTCTATGGCTACACCTTC
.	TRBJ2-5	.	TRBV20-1	CSAIEAGRETQYF	TGCAGTGCTATTGAGGCGGGACGCGAGACCCAGTACTTC
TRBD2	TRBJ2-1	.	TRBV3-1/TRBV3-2	CAGSLPGLARNEQFF	TGTGCCGGCAGCTTACCGGGACTAGCAAGGAATGAGCAGTTCTTC
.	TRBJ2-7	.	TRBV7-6	CASSPPLAPTYEQYF	TGTGCCAGCAGCCCACCGCTAGCGCCAACCTACGAGCAGTACTTC
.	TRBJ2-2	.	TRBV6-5	CASSVYGELFF	TGTGCCAGCAGCGTGTACGGGGAGCTGTTTTTT
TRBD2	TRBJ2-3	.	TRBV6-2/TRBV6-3	CASSSGLAGEGDTQYF	TGTGCCAGCAGCTCTGGACTAGCGGGAGAGGGGGATACGCAGTATTTT
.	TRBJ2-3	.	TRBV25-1	CASSATVPTDTQYF	TGTGCCAGCAGCGCGACAGTACCCACAGATACGCAGTATTTT
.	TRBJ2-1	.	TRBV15	CATSRDVSQRSSYNEQFF	TGTGCCACCAGCAGAGATGTATCGCAACGGAGCTCCTACAATGAGCAGTTCTTC
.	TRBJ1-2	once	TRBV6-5	CASRPDRIGGYTF	TGTGCCAGCAGACCCGACAGGATCGGTGGCTACACCTTC
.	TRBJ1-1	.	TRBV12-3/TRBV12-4	CASSVGDTEAFF	TGTGCCAGCAGTGTCGGGGACACTGAAGCTTTCTTT
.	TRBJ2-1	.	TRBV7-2	CASSTPLDSNEQFF	TGTGCCAGCAGCACACCTCTGGACAGTAATGAGCAGTTCTTC
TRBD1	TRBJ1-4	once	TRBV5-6	CASSRGGGNEKLFF	TGTGCCAGCAGCCGAGGGGGCGGGAATGAAAAACTGTTTTTT
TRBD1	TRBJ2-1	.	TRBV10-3	CAISEGTGGLARDEQFF	TGTGCCATCAGTGAAGGGACAGGGGGCCTAGCGCGGGATGAGCAGTTCTTC
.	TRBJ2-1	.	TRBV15	CATSRDSLYSSYNEQFF	TGTGCCACCAGCAGAGATTCGCTGTATAGCTCCTACAATGAGCAGTTCTTC
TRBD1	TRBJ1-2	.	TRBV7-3	CASSFVYQDRANYGYTF	TGTGCCAGCAGCTTTGTTTACCAGGACAGGGCCAACTATGGCTACACCTTC
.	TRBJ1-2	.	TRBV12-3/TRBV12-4	CASTIGRSGYTF	TGTGCCAGCACCATAGGTAGGAGTGGCTACACCTTC
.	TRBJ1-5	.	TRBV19	CASSMGTGWGQPQHF	TGTGCCAGTAGTATGGGAACAGGATGGGGCCAGCCCCAGCATTTT
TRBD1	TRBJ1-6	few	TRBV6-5	CASRGQGGNSPLHF	TGTGCCAGCAGAGGACAGGGCGGGAATTCACCCCTCCACTTT
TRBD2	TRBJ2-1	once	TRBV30	CAWSSGSSYNEQFF	TGTGCCTGGAGTAGCGGGAGCTCCTACAATGAGCAGTTCTTC